Listed here are 11 T cell receptor beta chains from one sample, sequenced in a study of vaccination and CD4 T cells after COVID-19. The assay that was used to sequence DNA from cultured CD4+ T cells was the Oncomine TCR Beta short-read assay. Cultured CD4+ T cells yielded the extracted genomic DNA. MiXCR was run by TCRdb on the PCR reads, yielding one entry per CDR3 protein. The data contain roughly 12,000 distinct CDR3 sequences, about 40% of them singletons. Their antigens remain unidentified. Noted treatment: approximately nine-day PBMC culture with coronavirus spike peptide pools or control peptides (ViraFEST assay). Gathering of the CD4+ T cells, from the unexposed donor, took place before the COVID-19 pandemic (2011-2018). Sequenced sample: CD4+ T cells from blood, cultured in vitro. The receptors originated from a human donor in good health.

The chain links TRBV7-2 to TRBJ2-7, with 9 bases that match TRBD1. The CDR3 is 15 residues long. Trimming removed 3 bases from V and 3 bases from J; junction bases left unmatched: 6. Germline values: CDR1 SGHTA, CDR2 FQGNSA. The CDR3 region has the DNA TGTGCCAGCAGCTTCTCCGGGACAGGGTACTACGAGCAGTACTTC. This sequence encodes CASSFSGTGYYEQYF.

The CDR3 sequence is CASSLIPYEQYF. DNA for the CDR3: TGTGCCAGCAGCTTGATCCCCTACGAGCAGTACTTC. The chain employs TRBV7-2 and TRBJ2-7; unclear D gene. V gave up 3 bases and J gave up 2 bases, with 5 bases separating them. Per germline, CDR1 SGHTA and CDR2 FQGNSA. The CDR3 contains 12 residues.

The chain employs TRBV15 and TRBJ2-7; D gene uncertain. V lost 0 bases, J lost 3 bases, and 12 bases lay in between. CDR1 and CDR2 (germline): LNHNV, YYDKDF (reference sequence). This CDR3 has 15 amino acids. CDR3 nucleotides: TGTGCCACCAGCAGAGATACCGACGGAGTCTACGAGCAGTACTTC. Translated, it gives CATSRDTDGVYEQYF.

This clonotype was found a few times. The rearrangement links TRBV11-2 to TRBJ1-6, with unresolved D. The CDR3 consists of 13 residues. Germline-derived CDR1 and CDR2 are SGHAT and FQNNGV. Trimming cost V 5 bases and J 13 bases, with 15 bases left between them. CDR3 nucleotides: TGTGCCAGCAGCATAATGGACCGCCAGCCCCTCCACTTT. It is translated as CASSIMDRQPLHF.

V usage is TRBV20-1 and J usage is TRBJ2-3; 8 nucleotides line up with TRBD1. Germline CDR1 reads DFQATT; CDR2 reads SNEGSKA (reference sequence). The CDR3 length is 13 residues. The J segment lost 5 bases and the V segment lost 5 bases, leaving 6 bases of the junction unmatched. Here the CDR3 reads CSAEDRAVDTQYF. The DNA for the CDR3 is TGCAGTGCTGAGGACAGGGCGGTAGATACGCAGTATTTT.

The rearrangement links TRBV7-8 to TRBJ1-6, with unresolved D. Trimming removed 1 base at V and 0 bases at J, with 10 bases between. The germline gives CDR1 SGHVS, CDR2 FQNEAQ. This CDR3 is built from 17 residues. In nucleotides, the CDR3 is TGTGCCAGCAGCTTAGGACTGAGGAGCTCCTATAATTCACCCCTCCACTTT. Its protein is CASSLGLRSSYNSPLHF.

The V gene is TRBV7-2, the J gene TRBJ2-1, with TRBD2 identical over 12 bases. V lost 6 bases and J lost 5; bases outside the gene matches: 5. Per germline, CDR1 SGHTA and CDR2 FQGNSA. This CDR3 spans 15 amino acids. The CDR3 reads CASRETSGRDNEQFF. As DNA, the CDR3 is TGTGCCAGCAGAGAGACTAGCGGGAGAGACAATGAGCAGTTCTTC.

This chain joins TRBV28 and TRBJ1-5; D possibly corresponds to TRBD1 (6 bases). With 6 bases removed from V and 4 bases from J, the gap between germline ends came to 22 bases. From germline, CDR1 is MDHEN and CDR2 SYDVKM. The CDR3 has 17 amino acids. In DNA form, the CDR3 reads TGTGCCAGCAGGTATTACCGGGGGCGGAGAACTAATCAGCCCCAGCATTTT. Translated, it gives CASRYYRGRRTNQPQHF.

In this sample, this clonotype is medium-sized. J is TRBJ1-2 and V is TRBV19; D unresolved. V shed 9 bases and J shed 4 bases, with 9 bases lying between them. In germline, CDR1 is LNHDA, CDR2 SQIVND (reference sequence). The CDR3 has 11 residues. The CDR3 reads CASRAGYGYTF. The DNA of the CDR3 is TGTGCCAGCCGGGCAGGCTATGGCTACACCTTC.

This clonotype has just a few counts. The rearrangement joins TRBV6-2 or TRBV6-3 to TRBJ2-7; 10 positions agree with TRBD2. The CDR3 loop spans 15 amino acids. Germline V gene sequence: CDR1 MNHEY, CDR2 SVGEGT. J lost 4 bases, V lost 6 bases, and 9 bases had no gene match. CDR3 DNA sequence: TGTGCCAGCAGCCCCCAAGGAGCGGGAGGGTACGAGCAGTACTTC. Translating gives CASSPQGAGGYEQYF.

V gene TRBV7-3 combines with J gene TRBJ2-1; 7 bases line up with TRBD1. The V gene's germline CDR1 is SGHTA and CDR2 FQGTGA. Unmatched junction bases numbered 9, after V lost 3 bases and J lost 7 bases. The CDR3 has 15 amino acids. This CDR3 reads CASSLRGQGWNEQFF. The CDR3 DNA reads as TGTGCCAGCAGCTTGAGGGGGCAGGGATGGAATGAGCAGTTCTTC.